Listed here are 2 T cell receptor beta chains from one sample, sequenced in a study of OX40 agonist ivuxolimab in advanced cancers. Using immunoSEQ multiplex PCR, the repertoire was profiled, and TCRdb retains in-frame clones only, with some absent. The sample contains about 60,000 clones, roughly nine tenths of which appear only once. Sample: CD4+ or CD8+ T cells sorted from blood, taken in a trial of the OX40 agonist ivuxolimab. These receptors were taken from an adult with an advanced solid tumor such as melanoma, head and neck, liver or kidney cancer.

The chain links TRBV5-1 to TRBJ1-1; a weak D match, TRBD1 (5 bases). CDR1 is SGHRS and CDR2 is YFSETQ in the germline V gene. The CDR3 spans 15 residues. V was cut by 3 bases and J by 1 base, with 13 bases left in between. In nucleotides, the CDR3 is TGCGCCAGCAGCTCCTCCAGGGCGGCGAACACTGAAGCTTTCTTT. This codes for CASSSSRAANTEAFF.

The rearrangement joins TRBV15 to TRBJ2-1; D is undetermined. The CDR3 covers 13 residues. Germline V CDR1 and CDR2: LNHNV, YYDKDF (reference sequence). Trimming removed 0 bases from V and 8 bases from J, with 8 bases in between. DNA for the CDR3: TGTGCCACCAGCAGAGATCGCCAGGATGAGCAGTTCTTC. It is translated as CATSRDRQDEQFF.